These 16 T cell receptor beta chains share one sample of origin, sequenced in a study of cytomegalovirus exposure and HLA in healthy donors. With 60 Vbeta and 13 Jbeta primers, the PCR was carried out. This table comes from immunoSEQ multiplex PCR, and its TCRdb copy is limited to in-frame clones, with some not included. The sample holds 130,000 or so clones, 75% seen once. Sequenced: PBMCs. These receptors were collected from a middle-aged woman in good health and CMV-seropositive.

CDR3 sequence: CASSSQRGSEETQYF. The CDR3 DNA sequence: TGCGCCAGCAGCTCCCAGCGGGGGTCCGAGGAGACCCAGTACTTC. The gene calls are TRBV5-1 and TRBJ2-5; 8 positions agree with TRBD2. This CDR3 region has 15 residues. The V gene's germline CDR1 is SGHRS and CDR2 YFSETQ. V was clipped by 3 bases and J by 5 bases; unmatched bases: 9.

The chain links TRBV7-8 to TRBJ2-7; the D gene is possibly TRBD2 (7 bases). CDR3 length: 16 residues. The ends were cut back, 2 bases at V and 2 bases at J, with 16 bases in the middle. Germline V CDR1 and CDR2: SGHVS, FQNEAQ. CDR3 coding DNA: TGTGCCAGCAGCTTAACGGGGGCGGGGGATACCTACGAGCAGTACTTC. The encoded protein is CASSLTGAGDTYEQYF.

This chain connects TRBV19 to TRBJ1-6; D is unresolved. The CDR3 is 13 residues long. Per the germline V gene, CDR1 is LNHDA and CDR2 is SQIVND (reference sequence). V gave up 7 bases and J gave up 7 bases, with 11 bases separating them. The CDR3 DNA is TGTGCCAGTAAGGGAGGTAACAATTCACCCCTCCACTTT. This encodes CASKGGNNSPLHF.

The V gene is TRBV29-1, the J gene TRBJ2-3, with 14 bases fitting TRBD2. The CDR3 is made up of 13 amino acids. In germline, CDR1 is SQVTM, CDR2 ANQGSEA. V lost 4 bases, J lost 6 bases, and 0 bases stayed unmatched. CDR3 protein: CSVGTSGRDTQYF. The CDR3 DNA follows: TGCAGCGTTGGGACTAGCGGGAGGGATACGCAGTATTTT.

The chain couples TRBV7-9 to TRBJ1-1; D call uncertain. The CDR3 length is 13 residues. From germline, CDR1 is SEHNR and CDR2 FQNEAQ (reference sequence). V lost 1 base to trimming and J lost 5 bases, with 8 bases between them. CDR3 sequence reads: CASSLEPGTEAFF. CDR3 nucleotide sequence: TGTGCCAGCAGCTTAGAACCGGGGACTGAAGCTTTCTTT.

The gene calls are TRBV30 and TRBJ2-6; tentatively, D is TRBD2 (5 bases). This CDR3 has 18 residues. From germline, CDR1 is GTSNPN and CDR2 SVGIG (reference sequence). With 1 base removed from V and 0 bases from J, the gap between germline ends came to 16 bases. This CDR3 is CAWSAEEAFVSGANVLTF. The CDR3 region has the DNA TGTGCCTGGAGTGCGGAGGAGGCGTTCGTCTCTGGGGCCAACGTCCTGACTTTC.

This clone was found a few times. V and J are TRBV4-1 and TRBJ1-1, with TRBD1 as a possible D gene (5 bases). Germline V gene lookup returns CDR1 MGHRA and CDR2 YSYEKL. Trimming shortened V by 2 bases and J by 5 bases, and 15 bases separated the two germline ends. This CDR3 spans 15 amino acids. CDR3 bases: TGCGCCAGCAGCCAATTACAGGTGGATTCGACTGAAGCTTTCTTT. Residues: CASSQLQVDSTEAFF.

The V and J genes are TRBV30 and TRBJ1-1, with D tentatively TRBD1 (6 bases). Per the germline V gene, CDR1 is GTSNPN and CDR2 is SVGIG (reference sequence). Trimming removed 5 bases at V and 2 bases at J, with 15 bases between. The CDR3 loop spans 14 amino acids. This CDR3 is CAWCPRDKNTEAFF. As DNA, the CDR3 is TGTGCCTGGTGTCCCCGGGACAAAAACACTGAAGCTTTCTTT.

The rearrangement links TRBV9 to TRBJ1-2; a possible D gene is TRBD1 (6 bases). V was clipped by 3 bases and J by 4 bases, with 10 bases between them. Germline CDR1 reads SGDLS; CDR2 reads YYNGEE. This CDR3 has 13 amino acids. CDR3 sequence (DNA): TGTGCCAGCAGCGCAGGGACAACCTATGGCTACACCTTC. Residues: CASSAGTTYGYTF. The variable domain in full, completed from reference TRBV9 and TRBJ1-2, reads DSGVTQTPKHLITATGQRVTLRCSPRSGDLSVYWYQQSLDQGLQFLIQYYNGEERAKGNILERFSAQQFPDLHSELNLSSLELGDSALYFCASSAGTTYGYTFGSGTRLTVV.

This clone was counted only a few times. The chain joins TRBV4-3 to TRBJ1-1, with a tentative D call TRBD1 (5 bases). CDR1 and CDR2 from the germline V gene are LGHNA and YSLEER. The CDR3 runs 12 residues. V was pared by 5 bases and J by 8 bases, with 12 bases between. CDR3 residues: CASSNRQLEAFF. CDR3 DNA: TGCGCCAGCAGCAATAGACAGCTGGAAGCTTTCTTT.

For this clone: Other DNA variants within this sample encode the same CDR3. This rearrangement joins TRBV10-3 to TRBJ2-1; a weak D match, TRBD2 (6 bases). Between the trimmed V and J ends, which lost 7 bases and 1 base, there was a span of 14 bases. The CDR3 runs to 15 residues. CDR1 and CDR2 (germline): ENHRY, SYGVKD. In nucleotides, the CDR3 is TGTGCCATCATCGCCACCAGCGGGTCCTACAATGAGCAGTTCTTC. Its protein is CAIIATSGSYNEQFF.

V and J are TRBV7-2 and TRBJ2-7, with a weak D call TRBD2 (6 bases). The CDR3 sequence is 12 residues long. The ends were cut back, 5 bases at V and 7 bases at J, with 12 bases in the middle. Germline-derived CDR1 and CDR2 are SGHTA and FQGNSA. CDR3 amino acids: CASSPSRGEQYF. In nucleotides, the CDR3 is TGTGCCAGCAGCCCCAGTCGGGGGGAGCAGTACTTC. Filled out from reference TRBV7-2 and TRBJ2-7, the complete variable domain reads GAGVSQSPSNKVTEKGKDVELRCDPISGHTALYWYRQSLGQGLEFLIYFQGNSAPDKSGLPSDRFSAERTGGSVSTLTIQRTQQEDSAVYLCASSPSRGEQYFGPGTRLTVT.

This chain connects TRBV28 to TRBJ1-1; D possibly corresponds to TRBD1 (6 bases). Germline CDR1 MDHEN, CDR2 SYDVKM. V was shortened by 10 bases and J by 11 bases, with 20 bases between the two germline ends. This CDR3 has 12 amino acids. The CDR3 protein is CATLGTNIAAFF. CDR3 coding DNA: TGTGCCACCCTCGGGACAAATATTGCGGCTTTCTTT. Combining the CDR3 with reference TRBV28 and TRBJ1-1 gives the whole variable domain DVKVTQSSRYLVKRTGEKVFLECVQDMDHENMFWYRQDPGLGLRLIYFSYDVKMKEKGDIPEGYSVSREKKERFSLILESASTNQTSMYLCATLGTNIAAFFGQGTRLTVV.

This clone was picked up many times. The chain uses TRBV29-1 and TRBJ2-3; 7 bases agree with TRBD2. CDR3 length equals 14 residues. Germline trimming cut 7 bases from V and 0 bases from J; bases unmatched to any gene: 7. CDR1 and CDR2 (germline): SQVTM, ANQGSEA. The CDR3 nucleotides read TGCAGCGCTAGCGCGGGAGAGAGCACAGATACGCAGTATTTT. Its translation is CSASAGESTDTQYF.

This chain connects TRBV7-3 to TRBJ2-5, with TRBD1 as a possible D gene (5 bases). The end of the DNA is better explained by TRBJ2-7, so the J call may be wrong. The CDR3 is made up of 15 amino acids. CDR1 SGHTA and CDR2 FQGTGA come from the germline V gene. CDR3 DNA sequence: TGTGCCAGCAGCTCCCTGACAGTTACCCCCTACGAGCAGTACTTC. Its protein product is CASSSLTVTPYEQYF.

This clone was seen a handful of times. The chain has TRBV7-9 and TRBJ2-1; TRBD1 is a possible D gene (6 bases). V gave up 3 bases and J gave up 4 bases, with 7 bases separating them. Germline CDR1 and CDR2: SEHNR and FQNEAQ (reference sequence). The CDR3 contains 13 residues. The CDR3 DNA reads TGTGCCAGCAGCTTTCAGGGGTACAATGAGCAGTTCTTC. Amino acid sequence: CASSFQGYNEQFF.